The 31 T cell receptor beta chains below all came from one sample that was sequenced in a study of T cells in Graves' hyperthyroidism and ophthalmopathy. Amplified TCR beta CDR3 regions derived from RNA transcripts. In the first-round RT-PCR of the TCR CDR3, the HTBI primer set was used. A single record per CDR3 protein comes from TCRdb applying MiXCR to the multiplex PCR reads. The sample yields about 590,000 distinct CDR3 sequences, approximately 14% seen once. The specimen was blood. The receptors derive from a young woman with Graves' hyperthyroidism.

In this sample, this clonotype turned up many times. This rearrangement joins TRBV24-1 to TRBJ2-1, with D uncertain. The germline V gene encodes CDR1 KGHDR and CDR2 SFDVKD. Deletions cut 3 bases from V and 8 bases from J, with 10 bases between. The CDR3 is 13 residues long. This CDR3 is CATSDPPFDEQFF. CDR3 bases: TGTGCCACCAGTGATCCCCCTTTTGATGAGCAGTTCTTC.

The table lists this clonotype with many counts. CDR3 sequence (DNA): TGTGCCAGCAGCCAAACGAGACTTCGCTCCTACGAGCAGTACTTC. It codes for CASSQTRLRSYEQYF. This chain links TRBV7-8 with TRBJ2-7; no clear D gene. V lost 5 bases and J 0 bases, leaving 14 bases between the germline ends. The germline gives CDR1 SGHVS, CDR2 FQNEAQ. CDR3 length: 15 amino acids.

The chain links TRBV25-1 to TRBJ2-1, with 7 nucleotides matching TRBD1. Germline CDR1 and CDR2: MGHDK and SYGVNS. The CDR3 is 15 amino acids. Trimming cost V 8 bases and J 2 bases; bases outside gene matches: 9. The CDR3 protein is CASGLQGIPYNEQFF. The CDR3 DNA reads TGTGCCAGCGGCCTACAGGGGATTCCCTACAATGAGCAGTTCTTC.

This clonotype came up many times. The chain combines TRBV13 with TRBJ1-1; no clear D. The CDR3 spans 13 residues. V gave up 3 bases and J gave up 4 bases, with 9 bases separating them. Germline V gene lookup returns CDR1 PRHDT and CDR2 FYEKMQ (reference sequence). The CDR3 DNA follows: TGTGCCAGCAGCTTGGAATCAGGCACTGAAGCTTTCTTT. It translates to CASSLESGTEAFF.

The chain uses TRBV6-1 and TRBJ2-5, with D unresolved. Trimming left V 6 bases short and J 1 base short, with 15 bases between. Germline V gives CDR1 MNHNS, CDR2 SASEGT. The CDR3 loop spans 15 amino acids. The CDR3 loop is CASRQLTAGQETQYF. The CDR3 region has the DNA TGTGCCAGCAGGCAATTAACGGCCGGCCAAGAGACCCAGTACTTC.

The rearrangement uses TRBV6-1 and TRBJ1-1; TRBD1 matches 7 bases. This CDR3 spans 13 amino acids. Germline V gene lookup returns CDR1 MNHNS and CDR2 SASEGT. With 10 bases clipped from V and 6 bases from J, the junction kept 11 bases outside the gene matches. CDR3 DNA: TGTGCCACAAGACAGGGTTCAAACGCTGAAGCTTTCTTT. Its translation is CATRQGSNAEAFF.

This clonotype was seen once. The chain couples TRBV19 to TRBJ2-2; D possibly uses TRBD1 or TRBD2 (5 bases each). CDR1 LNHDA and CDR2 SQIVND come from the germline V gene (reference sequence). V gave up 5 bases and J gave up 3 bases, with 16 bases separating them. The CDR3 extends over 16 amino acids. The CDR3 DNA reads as TGTGCCAGTAGTCGCGGTCAGGGACGGGACACCGGGGAGCTGTTTTTT. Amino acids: CASSRGQGRDTGELFF.

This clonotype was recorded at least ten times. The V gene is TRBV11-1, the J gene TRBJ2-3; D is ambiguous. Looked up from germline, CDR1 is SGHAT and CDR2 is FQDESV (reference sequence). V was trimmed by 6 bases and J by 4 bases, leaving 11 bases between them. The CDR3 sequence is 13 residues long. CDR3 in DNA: TGTGCCAGCAGAAGGACCCCCGCAGATACGCAGTATTTT. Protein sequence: CASRRTPADTQYF.

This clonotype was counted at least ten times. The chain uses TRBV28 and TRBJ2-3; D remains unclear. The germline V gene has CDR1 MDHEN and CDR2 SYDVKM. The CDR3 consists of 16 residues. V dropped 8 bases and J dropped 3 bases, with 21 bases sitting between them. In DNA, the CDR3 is TGTGCCAGCGGAAACTTACGGATGAAAAGTACAGATACGCAGTATTTT. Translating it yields CASGNLRMKSTDTQYF. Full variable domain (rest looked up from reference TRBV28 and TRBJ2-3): DVKVTQSSRYLVKRTGEKVFLECVQDMDHENMFWYRQDPGLGLRLIYFSYDVKMKEKGDIPEGYSVSREKKERFSLILESASTNQTSMYLCASGNLRMKSTDTQYFGPGTRLTVL.

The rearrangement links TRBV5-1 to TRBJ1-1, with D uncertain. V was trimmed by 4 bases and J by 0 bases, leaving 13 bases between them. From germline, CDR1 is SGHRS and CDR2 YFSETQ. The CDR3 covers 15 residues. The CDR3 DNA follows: TGCGCCAGCAGCCAAGAACCCCCCCTGAACACTGAAGCTTTCTTT. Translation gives CASSQEPPLNTEAFF.

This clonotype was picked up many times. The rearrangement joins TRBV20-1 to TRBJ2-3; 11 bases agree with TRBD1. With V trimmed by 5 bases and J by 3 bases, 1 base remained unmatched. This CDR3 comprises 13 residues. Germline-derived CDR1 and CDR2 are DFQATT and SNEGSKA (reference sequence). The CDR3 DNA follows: TGCAGTGCTGGACAGGGGGCAACAGATACGCAGTATTTT. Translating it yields CSAGQGATDTQYF.

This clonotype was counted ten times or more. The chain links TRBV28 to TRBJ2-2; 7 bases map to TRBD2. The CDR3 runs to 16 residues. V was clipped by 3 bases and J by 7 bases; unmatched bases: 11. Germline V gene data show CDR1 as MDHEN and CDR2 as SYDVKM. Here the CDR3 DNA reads TGTGCCAGCAGTTTTGGCGGGAGAAGTGTCGGCGGGGAGCTGTTTTTT. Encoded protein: CASSFGGRSVGGELFF. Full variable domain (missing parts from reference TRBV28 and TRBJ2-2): DVKVTQSSRYLVKRTGEKVFLECVQDMDHENMFWYRQDPGLGLRLIYFSYDVKMKEKGDIPEGYSVSREKKERFSLILESASTNQTSMYLCASSFGGRSVGGELFFGEGSRLTVL.

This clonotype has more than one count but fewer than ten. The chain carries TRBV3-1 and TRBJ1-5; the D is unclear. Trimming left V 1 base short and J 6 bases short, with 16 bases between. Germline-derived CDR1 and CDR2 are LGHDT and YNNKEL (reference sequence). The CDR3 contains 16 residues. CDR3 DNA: TGTGCCAGCAGCCAAGGAGAATTCGGGATTCTTCAGCCCCAGCATTTT. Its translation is CASSQGEFGILQPQHF.

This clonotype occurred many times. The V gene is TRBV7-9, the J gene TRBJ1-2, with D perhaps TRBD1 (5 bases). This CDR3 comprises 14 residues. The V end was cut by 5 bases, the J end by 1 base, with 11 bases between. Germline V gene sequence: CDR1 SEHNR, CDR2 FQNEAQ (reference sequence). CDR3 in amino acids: CASSRRQNNYGYTF. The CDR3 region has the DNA TGTGCCAGCAGCCGTCGACAGAATAACTATGGCTACACCTTC.

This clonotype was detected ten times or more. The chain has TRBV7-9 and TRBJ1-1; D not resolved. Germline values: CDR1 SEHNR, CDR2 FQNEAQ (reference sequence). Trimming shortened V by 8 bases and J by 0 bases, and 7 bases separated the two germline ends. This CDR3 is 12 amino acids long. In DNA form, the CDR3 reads TGTGCCAGCGGAAACATGAACACTGAAGCTTTCTTT. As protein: CASGNMNTEAFF.

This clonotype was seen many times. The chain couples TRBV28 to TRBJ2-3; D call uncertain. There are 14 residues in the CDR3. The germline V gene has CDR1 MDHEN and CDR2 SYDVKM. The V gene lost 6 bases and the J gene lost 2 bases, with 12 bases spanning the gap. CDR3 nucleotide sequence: TGTGCCAGCAGCTTCGAACTCATCACAGATACGCAGTATTTT. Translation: CASSFELITDTQYF.

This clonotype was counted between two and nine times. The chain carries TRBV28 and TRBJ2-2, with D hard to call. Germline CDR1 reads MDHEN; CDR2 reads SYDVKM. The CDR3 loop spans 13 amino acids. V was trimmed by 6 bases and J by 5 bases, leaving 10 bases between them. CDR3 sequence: CASSPPRTGELFF. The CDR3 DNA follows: TGTGCCAGCAGCCCACCTAGGACCGGGGAGCTGTTTTTT.

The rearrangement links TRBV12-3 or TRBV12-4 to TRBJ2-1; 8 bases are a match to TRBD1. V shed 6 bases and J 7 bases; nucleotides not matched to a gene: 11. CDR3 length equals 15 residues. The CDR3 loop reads CASRKPGQVGNEQFF. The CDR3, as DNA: TGTGCCAGCAGAAAACCGGGACAGGTGGGGAATGAGCAGTTCTTC.

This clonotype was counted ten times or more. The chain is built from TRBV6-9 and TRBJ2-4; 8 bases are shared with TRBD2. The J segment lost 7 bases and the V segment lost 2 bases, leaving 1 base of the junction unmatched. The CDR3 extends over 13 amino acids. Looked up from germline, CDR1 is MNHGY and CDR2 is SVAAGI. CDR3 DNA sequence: TGTGCCAGCAGTTATCCTAGCGGGAACATTCAGTACTTC. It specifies CASSYPSGNIQYF.

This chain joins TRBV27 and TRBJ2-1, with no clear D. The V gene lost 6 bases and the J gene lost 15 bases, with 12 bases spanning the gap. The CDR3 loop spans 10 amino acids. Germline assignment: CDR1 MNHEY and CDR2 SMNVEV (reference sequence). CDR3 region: CASRGREVFF. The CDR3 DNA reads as TGTGCCAGCAGGGGTAGAGAGGTGTTCTTC.

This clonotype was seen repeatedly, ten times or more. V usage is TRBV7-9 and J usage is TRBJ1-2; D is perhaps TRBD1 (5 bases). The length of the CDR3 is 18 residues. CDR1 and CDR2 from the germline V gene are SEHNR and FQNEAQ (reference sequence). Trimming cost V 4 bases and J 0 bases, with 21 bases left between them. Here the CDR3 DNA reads TGTGCCAGCAGCTCCAGCGGGACGGACCTTTTTTCTAACTATGGCTACACCTTC. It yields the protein CASSSSGTDLFSNYGYTF.

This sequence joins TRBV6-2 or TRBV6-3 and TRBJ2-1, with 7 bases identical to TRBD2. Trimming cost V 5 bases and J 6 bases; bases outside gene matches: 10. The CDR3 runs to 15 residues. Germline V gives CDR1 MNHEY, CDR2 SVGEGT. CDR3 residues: CASSADRSGGNEQFF. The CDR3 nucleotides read TGTGCCAGCAGTGCGGATCGCTCGGGGGGCAATGAGCAGTTCTTC.

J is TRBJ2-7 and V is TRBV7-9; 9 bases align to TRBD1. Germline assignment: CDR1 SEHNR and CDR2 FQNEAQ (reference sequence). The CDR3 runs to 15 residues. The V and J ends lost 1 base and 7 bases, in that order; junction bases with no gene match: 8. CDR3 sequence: CASSLEGTGLGEQYF. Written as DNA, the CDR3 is TGTGCCAGCAGCTTAGAAGGGACAGGGCTGGGGGAGCAGTACTTC.

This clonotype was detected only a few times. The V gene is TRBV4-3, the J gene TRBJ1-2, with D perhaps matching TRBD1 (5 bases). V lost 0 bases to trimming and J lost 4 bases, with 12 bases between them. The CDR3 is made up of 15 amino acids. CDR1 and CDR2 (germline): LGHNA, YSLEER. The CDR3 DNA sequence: TGCGCCAGCAGCCAAGAGCTCGACAGCGGCTATGGCTACACCTTC. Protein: CASSQELDSGYGYTF.

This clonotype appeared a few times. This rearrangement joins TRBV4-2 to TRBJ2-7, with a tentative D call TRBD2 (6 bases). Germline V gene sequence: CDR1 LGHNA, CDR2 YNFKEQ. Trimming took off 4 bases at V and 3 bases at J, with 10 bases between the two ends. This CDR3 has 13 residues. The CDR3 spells CASSRGGNYEQYF. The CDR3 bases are TGTGCCAGCAGCCGTGGAGGGAACTACGAGCAGTACTTC.

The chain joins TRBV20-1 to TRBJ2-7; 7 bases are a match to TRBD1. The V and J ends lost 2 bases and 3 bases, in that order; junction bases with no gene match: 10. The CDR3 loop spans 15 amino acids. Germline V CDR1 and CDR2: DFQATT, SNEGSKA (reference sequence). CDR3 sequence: CSARHGTATNYEQYF. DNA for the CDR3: TGCAGTGCTAGACATGGGACAGCGACGAACTACGAGCAGTACTTC.

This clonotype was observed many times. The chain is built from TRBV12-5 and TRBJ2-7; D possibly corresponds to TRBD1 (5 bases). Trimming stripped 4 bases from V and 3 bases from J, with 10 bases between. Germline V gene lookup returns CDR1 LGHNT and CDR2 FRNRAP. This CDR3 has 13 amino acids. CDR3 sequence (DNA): TGTGCTAGTGGTTGGGGCCCTAGCTACGAGCAGTACTTC. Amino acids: CASGWGPSYEQYF.

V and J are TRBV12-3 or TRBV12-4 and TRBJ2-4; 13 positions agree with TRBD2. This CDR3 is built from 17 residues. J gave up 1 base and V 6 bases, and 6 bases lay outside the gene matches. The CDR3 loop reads CASSRQLAGGAKNIQYF. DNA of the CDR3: TGTGCCAGCAGCCGCCAACTAGCGGGAGGGGCCAAAAACATTCAGTACTTC.

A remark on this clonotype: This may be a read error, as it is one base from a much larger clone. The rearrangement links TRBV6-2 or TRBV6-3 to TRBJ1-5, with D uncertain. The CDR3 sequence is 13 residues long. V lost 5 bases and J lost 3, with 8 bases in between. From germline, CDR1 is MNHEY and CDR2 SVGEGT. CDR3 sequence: CASSHPNNQPQHF. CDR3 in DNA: TGTGCCAGCAGTCACCCTAACAATCAGCCCCAGCATTTT.

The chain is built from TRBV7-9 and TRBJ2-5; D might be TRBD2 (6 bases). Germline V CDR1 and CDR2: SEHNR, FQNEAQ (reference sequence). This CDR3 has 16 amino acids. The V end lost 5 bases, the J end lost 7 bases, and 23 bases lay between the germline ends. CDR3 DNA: TGTGCCAGCAGCCCTGCCGGGGGAAAAAAAGTCGGGACCCAGTACTTC. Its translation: CASSPAGGKKVGTQYF.

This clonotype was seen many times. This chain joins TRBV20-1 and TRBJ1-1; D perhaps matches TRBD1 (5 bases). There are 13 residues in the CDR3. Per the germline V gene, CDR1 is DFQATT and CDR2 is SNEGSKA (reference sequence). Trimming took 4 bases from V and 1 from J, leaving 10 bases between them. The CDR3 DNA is TGCAGTGCTACGGACACCAAGAACACTGAAGCTTTCTTT. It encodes CSATDTKNTEAFF.